The 18 T cell receptor beta chains below come from one sample, sequenced in a study of identical twins. A single record per CDR3 protein comes from TCRdb applying MiXCR to the 5' RACE reads. The sample includes 600,000 to 800,000 distinct CDR3 sequences, around 20% of them seen just once. This sample was shared with a second study, whose subject was T cells expressing NK-cell markers.

The sequenced material came from PBMCs. The receptor source for this set is a woman aged 18-35 years in good health.

This clonotype was detected many times. The chain carries TRBV20-1 and TRBJ2-1, with unresolved D. The CDR3 loop spans 14 amino acids. The V and J ends lost 0 bases and 3 bases respectively, with 9 bases between them. CDR1 is DFQATT, CDR2 SNEGSKA, per germline (reference sequence). CDR3 region: CSARDGELYNEQFF. The CDR3 coding sequence is TGCAGTGCTAGAGATGGTGAGCTCTACAATGAGCAGTTCTTC.

This clonotype was counted only a few times. The chain carries TRBV12-3 or TRBV12-4 and TRBJ1-2, with a weak D call TRBD1 (5 bases). This CDR3 spans 15 amino acids. Trimming stripped 5 bases from V and 0 bases from J, with 13 bases between. The CDR3 bases are TGTGCCAGCAGTCAGACAGACTCCTCTAACTATGGCTACACCTTC. Its protein is CASSQTDSSNYGYTF.

CDR3 bases: TGCAGCGTTCGGGCGGGAAATAATGAGCAGTTCTTC. The encoded protein is CSVRAGNNEQFF. The rearrangement joins TRBV29-1 to TRBJ2-1; D is possibly TRBD2 (6 bases). CDR3 length: 12 residues. CDR1 is SQVTM and CDR2 is ANQGSEA in the germline V gene. Trimming removed 5 bases from V and 7 bases from J, with 12 bases in between.

The chain has TRBV7-9 and TRBJ2-4; the D is unclear. The CDR3 has 15 amino acids. Germline V gene data show CDR1 as SEHNR and CDR2 as FQNEAQ (reference sequence). V was trimmed by 5 bases and J by 0 bases, leaving 11 bases between them. The DNA for the CDR3 is TGTGCCAGCAGCCCCTACACTTTAGCCAAAAACATTCAGTACTTC. Residues: CASSPYTLAKNIQYF.

This clonotype appeared a few times. The CDR3 bases are TGTGCCAGCGGAGCCGACAGGCGGGGCAATGAGCAGTTCTTC. Its protein is CASGADRRGNEQFF. The rearrangement joins TRBV25-1 to TRBJ2-1; D is possibly TRBD1 or TRBD2 (6 bases each). The CDR3 contains 14 residues. Germline CDR1 MGHDK, CDR2 SYGVNS. V was trimmed by 8 bases and J by 6 bases, leaving 17 bases between them. Filled out from reference TRBV25-1 and TRBJ2-1, the complete variable domain reads EADIYQTPRYLVIGTGKKITLECSQTMGHDKMYWYQQDPGMELHLIHYSYGVNSTEKGDLSSESTVSRIRTEHFPLTLESARPSHTSQYLCASGADRRGNEQFFGPGTRLTVL.

This clonotype was recorded a few times. For the CDR3, the DNA is TGTGCCAGCAGTTACTATAGTGGGACAGGGTACGCCTACGAGCAGTACTTC. It is translated as CASSYYSGTGYAYEQYF. V gene TRBV6-5 combines with J gene TRBJ2-7; 9 bases align to TRBD1. The CDR3 length is 17 residues. V gave up 1 base and J gave up 2 bases; unmatched junction bases: 9. In germline, CDR1 is MNHEY, CDR2 SVGAGI.

The CDR3 bases are TGTGCCAGCACCCCGTCAGATACGCAGTATTTT. Translated: CASTPSDTQYF. The chain couples TRBV11-2 to TRBJ2-3; no clear D. The V end lost 7 bases, the J end lost 4 bases, and 6 bases lay between the germline ends. Germline V CDR1 and CDR2: SGHAT, FQNNGV. This CDR3 is built from 11 residues.

This clonotype was recorded a few times. The rearrangement links TRBV11-2 to TRBJ2-1; 10 nucleotides match TRBD2. The CDR3 loop spans 18 amino acids. V shed 3 bases and J 1 base; nucleotides not matched to a gene: 9. CDR1 SGHAT and CDR2 FQNNGV come from the germline V gene. The DNA of the CDR3 is TGTGCCAGCAGCTTCCGTCTAGCGGGAGTTCCATCCTACAATGAGCAGTTCTTC. Encoded protein: CASSFRLAGVPSYNEQFF.

CDR3 in DNA: TGTGCCAGCTCACTTCAAGGACTAGCGGTCCTCATAGATACGCAGTATTTT. Its protein product is CASSLQGLAVLIDTQYF. V and J are TRBV18 and TRBJ2-3, with 10 bases aligning to TRBD2. This CDR3 spans 17 amino acids. The junction had 12 bases not matched to a gene; V was cut back by 4 bases and J by 5 bases. Germline V gene lookup returns CDR1 KGHSH and CDR2 LQKENI.

Only a few counts were recorded for this clonotype. This CDR3 reads CSARVSKGFYEQYF. CDR3 DNA: TGCAGTGCTAGAGTGTCGAAGGGATTCTACGAGCAGTACTTC. The J gene is TRBJ2-7, the V gene TRBV20-1; no clear D gene. This CDR3 has 14 residues. The germline V gene encodes CDR1 DFQATT and CDR2 SNEGSKA (reference sequence). With 1 base removed from V and 3 bases from J, the gap between germline ends came to 13 bases.

The chain recombines TRBV5-1 with TRBJ2-3, with 10 bases that match TRBD2. The V gene end was trimmed by 4 bases and the J gene end by 1 base; junction bases not matched to a gene: 6. The CDR3 runs 16 residues. The germline V gene has CDR1 SGHRS and CDR2 YFSETQ. The CDR3 here is CASSPLAGAGTDTQYF. DNA of the CDR3: TGCGCCAGCAGCCCCCTAGCGGGGGCCGGCACAGATACGCAGTATTTT. The whole variable domain, remainder taken from reference TRBV5-1 and TRBJ2-3, is KAGVTQTPRYLIKTRGQQVTLSCSPISGHRSVSWYQQTPGQGLQFLFEYFSETQRNKGNFPGRFSGRQFSNSRSEMNVSTLELGDSALYLCASSPLAGAGTDTQYFGPGTRLTVL.

This sequence joins TRBV4-1 and TRBJ2-1; 8 bases are a match to TRBD1. Looked up from germline, CDR1 is MGHRA and CDR2 is YSYEKL. J was trimmed by 6 bases and V by 0 bases; bases with no gene match: 13. The CDR3 spans 18 residues. CDR3 DNA sequence: TGCGCCAGCAGCCAAGACCCAAACAGGGGGTTGTGGTCCAATGAGCAGTTCTTC. It is translated as CASSQDPNRGLWSNEQFF.

This chain links TRBV4-3 with TRBJ2-7; tentatively, D is TRBD1 or TRBD2 (6 bases each). The CDR3 runs to 17 residues. CDR1 and CDR2 (germline): LGHNA, YSLEER. Trimming cost V 0 bases and J 8 bases, with 23 bases left between them. CDR3 in DNA: TGCGCCAGCAGCCAAGAGGAGGGGCCAGGGGACCTTATGAAGCAGTACTTC. Protein product: CASSQEEGPGDLMKQYF.

In its sample, this clonotype was seen a few times. V gene TRBV7-9 combines with J gene TRBJ2-1, with TRBD2 matching 10 bases. This CDR3 region has 16 residues. CDR1 SEHNR and CDR2 FQNEAQ come from the germline V gene (reference sequence). V was clipped by 4 bases and J by 6 bases; unmatched bases: 9. CDR3 in DNA: TGTGCCAGCAGCTGGCCCGCCAAGCGGGGGGGCAATGAGCAGTTCTTC. Protein: CASSWPAKRGGNEQFF.

This clonotype has a count of ten or more. The genes are TRBV12-3 or TRBV12-4 and TRBJ2-2, with TRBD2 as a possible D gene (5 bases). Trimming took off 2 bases at V and 5 bases at J, with 15 bases between the two ends. This CDR3 is 16 amino acids long. The CDR3 DNA sequence: TGTGCCAGCAGTTTATGGATCGGCGGGCCAACCGGGGAGCTGTTTTTT. It specifies CASSLWIGGPTGELFF.

This chain links TRBV3-1 with TRBJ2-1; D is perhaps TRBD2 (7 bases). The ends were cut back, 1 base at V and 2 bases at J, with 12 bases in the middle. The CDR3 totals 16 residues. The germline V gene has CDR1 LGHDT and CDR2 YNNKEL (reference sequence). CDR3 nucleotides: TGTGCCAGCAGCCAAGTGGGGGGGCCTGCCTACAATGAGCAGTTCTTC. It yields the protein CASSQVGGPAYNEQFF.

The sample holds a few counts of this clonotype. This rearrangement joins TRBV7-9 to TRBJ1-1; D gene ambiguous. Trimming shortened V by 5 bases and J by 4 bases, and 17 bases separated the two germline ends. Germline CDR1 is SEHNR and CDR2 is FQNEAQ (reference sequence). The length of the CDR3 is 15 residues. CDR3 DNA: TGTGCCAGCAGCCCCGACCGAGACTGGGGCACTGAAGCTTTCTTT. Translated, it gives CASSPDRDWGTEAFF. Drawing the rest from reference TRBV7-9 and TRBJ1-1, the complete variable domain is DTGVSQNPRHKITKRGQNVTFRCDPISEHNRLYWYRQTLGQGPEFLTYFQNEAQLEKSRLLSDRFSAERPKGSFSTLEIQRTEQGDSAMYLCASSPDRDWGTEAFFGQGTRLTVV.

This clonotype was picked up a small number of times. The J gene is TRBJ2-3, the V gene TRBV29-1, with 7 nucleotides matching TRBD2. Germline V gene sequence: CDR1 SQVTM, CDR2 ANQGSEA. The CDR3 contains 11 residues. CDR3 bases: TGCGGCGCGGGAGCCACAGATACGCAGTATTTT. Encoded protein: CGAGATDTQYF.